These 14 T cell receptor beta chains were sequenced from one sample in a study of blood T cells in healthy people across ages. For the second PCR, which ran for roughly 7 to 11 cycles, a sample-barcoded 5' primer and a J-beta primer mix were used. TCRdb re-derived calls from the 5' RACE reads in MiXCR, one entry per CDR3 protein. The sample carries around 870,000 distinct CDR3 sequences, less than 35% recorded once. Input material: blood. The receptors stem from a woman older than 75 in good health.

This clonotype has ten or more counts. The CDR3 bases are TGTGCCAGCAGCTTAGGGGGACTAGCCACAGATACGCAGTATTTT. As protein: CASSLGGLATDTQYF. The chain carries TRBV7-2 and TRBJ2-3, with 9 nucleotides matching TRBD2. There are 15 residues in the CDR3. The germline V gene has CDR1 SGHTA and CDR2 FQGNSA. V was pared by 1 base and J by 2 bases, with 1 base of the junction left unmatched.

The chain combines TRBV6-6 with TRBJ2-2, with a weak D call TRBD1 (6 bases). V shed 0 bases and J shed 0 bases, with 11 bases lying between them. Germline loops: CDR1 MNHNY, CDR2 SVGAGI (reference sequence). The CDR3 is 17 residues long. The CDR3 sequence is CASSYSTGQANTGELFF. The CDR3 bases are TGTGCCAGCAGTTACTCGACGGGACAAGCGAACACCGGGGAGCTGTTTTTT.

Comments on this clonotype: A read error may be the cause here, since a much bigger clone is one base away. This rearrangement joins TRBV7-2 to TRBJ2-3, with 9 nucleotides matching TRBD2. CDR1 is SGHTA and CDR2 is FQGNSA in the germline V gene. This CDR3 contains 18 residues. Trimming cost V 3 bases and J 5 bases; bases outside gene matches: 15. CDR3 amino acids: CASSFSFDFAGGRDTQYF. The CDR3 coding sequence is TGTGCCAGCAGCTTTTCCTTCGACTTTGCGGGGGGGCGAGATACGCAGTATTTT.

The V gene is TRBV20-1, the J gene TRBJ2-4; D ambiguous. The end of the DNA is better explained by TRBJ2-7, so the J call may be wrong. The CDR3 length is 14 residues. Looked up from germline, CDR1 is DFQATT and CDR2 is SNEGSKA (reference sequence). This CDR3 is CSARDRRGGAEQYF. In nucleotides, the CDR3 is TGCAGTGCTAGAGATCGGAGAGGCGGAGCCGAGCAGTACTTC.

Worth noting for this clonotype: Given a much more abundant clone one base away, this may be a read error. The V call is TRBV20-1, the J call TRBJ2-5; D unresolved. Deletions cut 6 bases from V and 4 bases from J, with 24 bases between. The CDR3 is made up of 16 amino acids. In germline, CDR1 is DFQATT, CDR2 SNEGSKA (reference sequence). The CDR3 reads CSARTGGTHSGETQYF. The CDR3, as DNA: TGCAGTGCCCGTACTGGCGGAACCCACTCCGGAGAGACCCAGTACTTC.

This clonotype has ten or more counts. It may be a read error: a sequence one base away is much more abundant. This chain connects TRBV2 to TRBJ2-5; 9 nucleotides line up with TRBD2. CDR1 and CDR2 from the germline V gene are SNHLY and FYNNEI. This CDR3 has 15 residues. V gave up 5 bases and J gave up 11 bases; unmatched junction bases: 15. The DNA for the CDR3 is TGTGCCAGCAGTAGGGAGACTAGCGGCCTCAATGAGCAGTACTTC. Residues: CASSRETSGLNEQYF.

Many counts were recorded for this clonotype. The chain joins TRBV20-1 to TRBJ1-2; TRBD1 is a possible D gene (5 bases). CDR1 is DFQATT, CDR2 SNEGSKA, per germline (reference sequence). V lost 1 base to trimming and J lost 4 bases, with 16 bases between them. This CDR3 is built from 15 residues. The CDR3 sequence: CSARAGGGTAYGYTF. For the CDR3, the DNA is TGCAGTGCTAGAGCGGGTGGGGGGACGGCCTATGGCTACACCTTC.

CDR3 amino acids: CASRPQGDNTDTQYF. The CDR3 region has the DNA TGTGCCAGTCGACCACAGGGAGACAACACAGATACGCAGTATTTT. This chain links TRBV19 with TRBJ2-3, with TRBD1 as a possible D gene (6 bases). Germline lookup yields CDR1 LNHDA and CDR2 SQIVND (reference sequence). Trimming pared 8 bases from V and 2 bases from J, leaving 17 bases between. The CDR3 totals 15 residues.

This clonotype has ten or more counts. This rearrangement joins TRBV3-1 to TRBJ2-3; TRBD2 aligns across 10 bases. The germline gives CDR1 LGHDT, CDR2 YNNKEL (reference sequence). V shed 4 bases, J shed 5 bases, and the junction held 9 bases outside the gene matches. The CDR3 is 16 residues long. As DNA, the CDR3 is TGTGCCAGCAGCCGTCAAAATAGCGGGGGGAAAGATACGCAGTATTTT. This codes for CASSRQNSGGKDTQYF.

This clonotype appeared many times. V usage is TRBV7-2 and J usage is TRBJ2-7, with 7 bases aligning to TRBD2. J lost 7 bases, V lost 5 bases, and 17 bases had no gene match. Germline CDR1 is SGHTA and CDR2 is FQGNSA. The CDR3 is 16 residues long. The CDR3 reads CASSQVALFLSGEQYF. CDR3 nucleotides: TGTGCCAGCAGCCAAGTGGCCCTTTTCCTTAGCGGGGAGCAGTACTTC.

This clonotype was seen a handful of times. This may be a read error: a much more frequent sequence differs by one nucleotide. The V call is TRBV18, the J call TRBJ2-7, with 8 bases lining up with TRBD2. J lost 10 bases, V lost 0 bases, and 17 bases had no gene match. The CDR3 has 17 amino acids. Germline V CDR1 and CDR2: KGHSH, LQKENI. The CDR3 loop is CASSPPSRGGTQEAQYF. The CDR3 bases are TGTGCCAGCTCACCACCATCTCGCGGGGGGACGCAAGAGGCCCAGTACTTC.

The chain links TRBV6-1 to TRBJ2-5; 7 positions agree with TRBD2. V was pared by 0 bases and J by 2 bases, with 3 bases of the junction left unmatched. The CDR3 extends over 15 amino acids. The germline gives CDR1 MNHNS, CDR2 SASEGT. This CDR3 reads CASSEAISGQETQYF. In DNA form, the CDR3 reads TGTGCCAGCAGTGAAGCGATTAGCGGGCAAGAGACCCAGTACTTC.

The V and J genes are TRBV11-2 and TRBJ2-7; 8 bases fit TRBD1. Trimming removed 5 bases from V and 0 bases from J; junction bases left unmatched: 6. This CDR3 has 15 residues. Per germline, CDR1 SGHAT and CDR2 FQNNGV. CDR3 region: CASSMRQGSSYEQYF. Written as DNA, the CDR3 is TGTGCCAGCAGCATGCGACAGGGGTCCTCCTACGAGCAGTACTTC.

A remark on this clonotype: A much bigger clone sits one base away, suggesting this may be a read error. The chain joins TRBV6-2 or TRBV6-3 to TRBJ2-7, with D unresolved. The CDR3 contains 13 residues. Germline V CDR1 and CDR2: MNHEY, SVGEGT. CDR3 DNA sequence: TGTGCCAGCAGTCACTCAAAACCTTACGAGCAGTACTTC. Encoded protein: CASSHSKPYEQYF.